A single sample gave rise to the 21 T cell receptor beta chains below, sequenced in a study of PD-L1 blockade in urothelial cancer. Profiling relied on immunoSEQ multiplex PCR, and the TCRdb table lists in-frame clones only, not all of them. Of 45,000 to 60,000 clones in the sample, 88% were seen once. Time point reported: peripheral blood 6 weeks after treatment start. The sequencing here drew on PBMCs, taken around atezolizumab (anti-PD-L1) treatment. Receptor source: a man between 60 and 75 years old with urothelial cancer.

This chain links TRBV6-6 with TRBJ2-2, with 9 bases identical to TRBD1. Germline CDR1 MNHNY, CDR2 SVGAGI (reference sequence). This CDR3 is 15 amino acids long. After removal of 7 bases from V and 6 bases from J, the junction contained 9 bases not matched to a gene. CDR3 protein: CASKSGTGLAGELFF. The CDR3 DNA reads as TGTGCCAGCAAATCCGGGACAGGGCTTGCCGGGGAGCTGTTTTTT.

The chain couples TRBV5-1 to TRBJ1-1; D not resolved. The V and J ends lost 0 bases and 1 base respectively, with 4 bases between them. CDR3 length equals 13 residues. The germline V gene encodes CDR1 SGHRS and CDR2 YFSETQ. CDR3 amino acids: CASSLASNTEAFF. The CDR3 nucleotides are TGCGCCAGCAGCTTGGCATCGAACACTGAAGCTTTCTTT.

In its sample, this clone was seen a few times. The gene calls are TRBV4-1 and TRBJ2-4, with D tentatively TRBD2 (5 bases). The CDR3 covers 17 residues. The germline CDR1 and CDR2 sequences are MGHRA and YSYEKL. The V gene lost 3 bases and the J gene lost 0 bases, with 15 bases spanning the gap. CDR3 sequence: CASSHYVASIAKNIQYF. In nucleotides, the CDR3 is TGCGCCAGCAGCCATTACGTAGCGTCAATAGCCAAAAACATTCAGTACTTC.

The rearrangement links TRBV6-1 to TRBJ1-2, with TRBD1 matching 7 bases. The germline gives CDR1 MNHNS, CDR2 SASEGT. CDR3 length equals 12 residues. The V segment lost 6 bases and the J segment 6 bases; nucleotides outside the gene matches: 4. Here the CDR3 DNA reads TGTGCCAGCAGCTGGACAGGAGATGGCTACACCTTC. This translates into CASSWTGDGYTF.

The CDR3 reads CASSSSRQGAFIYGYTF. The CDR3 coding sequence is TGTGCCAGCAGTTCTTCCCGACAGGGGGCGTTTATCTATGGCTACACCTTC. The chain couples TRBV27 to TRBJ1-2, with 10 bases fitting TRBD1. In germline, CDR1 is MNHEY, CDR2 SMNVEV (reference sequence). The CDR3 is made up of 17 amino acids. Trimming removed 4 bases from V and 4 bases from J; junction bases left unmatched: 12.

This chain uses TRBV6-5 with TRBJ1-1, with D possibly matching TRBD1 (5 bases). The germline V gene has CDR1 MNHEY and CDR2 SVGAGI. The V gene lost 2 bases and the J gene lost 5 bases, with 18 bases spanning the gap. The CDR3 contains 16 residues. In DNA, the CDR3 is TGTGCCAGCAGTTACATCTTTCGGGGGAGAAGAACTGAAGCTTTCTTT. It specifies CASSYIFRGRRTEAFF.

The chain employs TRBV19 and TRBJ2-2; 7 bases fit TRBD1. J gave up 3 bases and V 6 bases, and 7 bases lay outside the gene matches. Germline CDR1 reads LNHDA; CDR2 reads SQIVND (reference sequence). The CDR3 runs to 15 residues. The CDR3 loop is CASSSDRVYTGELFF. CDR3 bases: TGTGCCAGTAGCAGTGACAGGGTGTACACCGGGGAGCTGTTTTTT.

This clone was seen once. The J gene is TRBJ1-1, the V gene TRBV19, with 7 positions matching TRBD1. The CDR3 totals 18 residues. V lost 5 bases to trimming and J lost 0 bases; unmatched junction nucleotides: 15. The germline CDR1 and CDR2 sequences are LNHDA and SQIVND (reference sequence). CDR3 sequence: CASSAGGPYRLMNTEAFF. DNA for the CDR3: TGTGCCAGTAGTGCAGGGGGACCATACCGCCTCATGAACACTGAAGCTTTCTTT.

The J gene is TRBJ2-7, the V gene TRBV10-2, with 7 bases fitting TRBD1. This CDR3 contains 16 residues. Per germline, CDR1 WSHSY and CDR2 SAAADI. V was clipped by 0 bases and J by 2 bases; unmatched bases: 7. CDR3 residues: CASSESARRGTYEQYF. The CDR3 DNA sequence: TGCGCCAGCAGTGAGTCAGCACGCAGGGGGACCTACGAGCAGTACTTC.

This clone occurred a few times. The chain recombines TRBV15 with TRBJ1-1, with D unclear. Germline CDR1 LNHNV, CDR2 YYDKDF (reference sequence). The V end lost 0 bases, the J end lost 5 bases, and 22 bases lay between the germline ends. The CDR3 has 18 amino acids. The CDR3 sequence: CATSRDYIVGRRKTEAFF. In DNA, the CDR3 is TGTGCCACCAGCAGAGATTATATTGTGGGCAGGAGGAAAACTGAAGCTTTCTTT.

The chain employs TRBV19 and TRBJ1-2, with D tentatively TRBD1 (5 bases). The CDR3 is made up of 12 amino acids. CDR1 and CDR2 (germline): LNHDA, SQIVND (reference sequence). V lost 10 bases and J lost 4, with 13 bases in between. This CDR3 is CATTTVSYGYTF. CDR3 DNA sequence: TGTGCCACCACGACAGTGTCCTATGGCTACACCTTC. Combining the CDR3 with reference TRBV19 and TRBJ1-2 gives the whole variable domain DGGITQSPKYLFRKEGQNVTLSCEQNLNHDAMYWYRQDPGQGLRLIYYSQIVNDFQKGDIAEGYSVSREKKESFPLTVTSAQKNPTAFYLCATTTVSYGYTFGSGTRLTVV.

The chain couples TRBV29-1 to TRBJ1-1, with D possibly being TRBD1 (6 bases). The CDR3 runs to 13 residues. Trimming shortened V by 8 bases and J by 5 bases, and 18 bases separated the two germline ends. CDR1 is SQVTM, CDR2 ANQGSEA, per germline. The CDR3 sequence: CSSPGAGGTEAFF. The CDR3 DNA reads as TGCAGCTCCCCGGGGGCGGGAGGGACTGAAGCTTTCTTT.

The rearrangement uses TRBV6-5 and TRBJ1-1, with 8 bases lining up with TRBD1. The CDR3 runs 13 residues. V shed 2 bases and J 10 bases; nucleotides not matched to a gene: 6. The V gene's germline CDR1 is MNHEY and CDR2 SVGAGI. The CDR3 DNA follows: TGTGCCAGCAGTTACCAGGGGGCTAGTGGAGCTTTCTTT. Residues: CASSYQGASGAFF.

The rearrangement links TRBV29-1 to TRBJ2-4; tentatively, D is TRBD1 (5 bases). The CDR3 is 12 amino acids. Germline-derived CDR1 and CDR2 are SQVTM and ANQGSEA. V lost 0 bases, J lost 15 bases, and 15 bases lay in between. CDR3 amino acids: CSVEEVGRARYF. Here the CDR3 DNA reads TGCAGCGTTGAAGAAGTTGGCAGGGCCAGGTACTTC.

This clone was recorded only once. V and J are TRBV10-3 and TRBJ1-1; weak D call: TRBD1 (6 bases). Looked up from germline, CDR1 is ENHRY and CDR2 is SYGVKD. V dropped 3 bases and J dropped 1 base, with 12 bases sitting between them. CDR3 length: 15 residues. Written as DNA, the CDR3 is TGTGCCATCAGTGACCCGGGACATAAGAACACTGAAGCTTTCTTT. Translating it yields CAISDPGHKNTEAFF.

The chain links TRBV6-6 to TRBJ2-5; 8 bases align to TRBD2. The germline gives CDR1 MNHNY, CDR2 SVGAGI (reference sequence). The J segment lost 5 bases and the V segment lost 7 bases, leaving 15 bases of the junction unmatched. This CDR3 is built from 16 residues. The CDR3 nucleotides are TGTGCCAGCACCCGGGGGGGGGCGGGAGGTTGGGAGACCCAGTACTTC. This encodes CASTRGGAGGWETQYF.

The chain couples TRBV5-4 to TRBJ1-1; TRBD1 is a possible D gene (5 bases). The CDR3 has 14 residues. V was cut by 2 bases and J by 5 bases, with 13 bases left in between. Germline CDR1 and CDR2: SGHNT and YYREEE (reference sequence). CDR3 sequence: CASSLQDRRTEAFF. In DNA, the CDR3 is TGTGCCAGCAGCTTACAGGATAGAAGAACTGAAGCTTTCTTT. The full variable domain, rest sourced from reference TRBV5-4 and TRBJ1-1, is ETGVTQSPTHLIKTRGQQVTLRCSSQSGHNTVSWYQQALGQGPQFIFQYYREEENGRGNFPPRFSGLQFPNYSSELNVNALELDDSALYLCASSLQDRRTEAFFGQGTRLTVV.

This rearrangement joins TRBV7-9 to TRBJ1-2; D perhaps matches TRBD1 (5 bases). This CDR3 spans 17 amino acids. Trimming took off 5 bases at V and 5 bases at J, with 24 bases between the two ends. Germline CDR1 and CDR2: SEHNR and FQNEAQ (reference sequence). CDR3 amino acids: CASSLKTVTIRKYGYTF. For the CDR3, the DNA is TGTGCCAGCAGCCTAAAGACAGTAACCATCAGGAAGTATGGCTACACCTTC.

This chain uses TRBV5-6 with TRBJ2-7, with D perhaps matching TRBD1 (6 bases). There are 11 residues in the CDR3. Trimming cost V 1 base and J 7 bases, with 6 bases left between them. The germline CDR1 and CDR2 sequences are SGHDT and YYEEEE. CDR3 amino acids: CASSLRGEQYF. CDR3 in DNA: TGTGCCAGCAGCTTGAGGGGGGAGCAGTACTTC.

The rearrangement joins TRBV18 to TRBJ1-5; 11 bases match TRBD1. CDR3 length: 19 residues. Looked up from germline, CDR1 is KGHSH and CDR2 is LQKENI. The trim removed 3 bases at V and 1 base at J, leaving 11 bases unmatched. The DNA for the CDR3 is TGTGCCAGCTCACCCCCGGGACAGGGGGAAGGGGCGAGCAATCAGCCCCAGCATTTT. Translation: CASSPPGQGEGASNQPQHF.

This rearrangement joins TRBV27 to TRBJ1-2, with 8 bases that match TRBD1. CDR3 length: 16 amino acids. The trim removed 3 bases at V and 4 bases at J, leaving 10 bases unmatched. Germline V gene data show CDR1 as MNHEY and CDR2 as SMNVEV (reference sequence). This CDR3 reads CASSLDRVVGAYGYTF. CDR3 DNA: TGTGCCAGCAGTTTGGACAGGGTAGTAGGCGCCTATGGCTACACCTTC.